In its sample, the clone carrying this T cell receptor beta chain was seen many times. These data belong to a study of Graves' ophthalmopathy and Graves' hyperthyroidism. CDR3 size: 16 residues. The germline gives CDR1 MDHEN, CDR2 SYDVKM. V lost 6 bases, J lost 3 bases, and 20 bases lay in between. If no ophthalmopathy appeared within 18 months of follow-up, hyperthyroidism was termed stable. Exclusion criteria comprised other autoimmune diseases, uncontrolled infections, pregnancy or lactation in patients. Investigators amplified TCR beta CDR3 regions from RNA transcripts. HTBI-primed first-round RT-PCR preceded second-round multiplex PCR. TCRdb fed the multiplex PCR reads into MiXCR, producing one record per CDR3 protein. Found here are 300,000 to 450,000 distinct CDR3 sequences, roughly 15% of them singletons; the top ten hold around 2.4%.

This sequence was found in an adult woman with stable Graves' hyperthyroidism. The sample taken for sequencing was peripheral blood. The V call is TRBV28, the J call TRBJ1-1; D unresolved. The CDR3 DNA reads TGTGCCAGCAGCCCTCCGGCGGTTCAGGTATACACTGAAGCTTTCTTT. Its translation: CASSPPAVQVYTEAFF.